This TCR beta chain was recovered during a study of blood T cells in healthy people across ages. The overall study: About one barcoded beta molecule per two T cells was the capture yield of template switching.

General study findings and limits: There were more naive CD4+ cells and higher diversity in long-lived donors than in aged donors.

V was clipped by 5 bases and J by 4 bases; unmatched bases: 11. This CDR3 comprises 15 residues. Germline V gene sequence: CDR1 SGHKS, CDR2 YYEKEE (reference sequence). There are many counts of this clonotype. Its target is not known. A second PCR of 7 to 11 cycles used a sample-barcoded 5' primer and a J-beta primer mix. In TCRdb, the 5' RACE reads were re-called with MiXCR into one record per CDR3 protein. The sample includes 710,000 or so distinct CDR3 sequences, approximately 30% seen only once; the top ten take approximately 15%. The gene calls are TRBV5-5 and TRBJ1-2; 7 nucleotides align to TRBD1. The receptor was isolated from a woman aged 80 or over in good health. Sample: blood. The DNA for the CDR3 is TGTGCCAGCAGATTTGGACAGGAGACCTTCTATGGCTACACCTTC. This sequence encodes CASRFGQETFYGYTF.